Following are 8 T cell receptor beta chains from one sample sequenced in a study of blood T cell repertoires in COVID-19. Measured with immunoSEQ multiplex PCR; TCRdb has only the in-frame clones, and not every one. The sample lists 250,000 to 300,000 clones; approximately 87% were seen once. The sample was peripheral blood. Every receptor here comes from a man aged 55 to 70 who had recovered from COVID-19.

This clone has just one count. This rearrangement joins TRBV2 to TRBJ2-5; TRBD1 agrees at 8 bases. V shed 6 bases and J 2 bases; nucleotides not matched to a gene: 8. Germline V CDR1 and CDR2: SNHLY, FYNNEI. CDR3 length equals 15 residues. This CDR3 is CASSNLDRGQETQYF. The CDR3 DNA is TGTGCCAGCAGCAACCTCGACAGGGGACAAGAGACCCAGTACTTC.

V and J are TRBV5-1 and TRBJ2-7; possibly TRBD2 for D (5 bases). The CDR3 length is 14 residues. V was clipped by 0 bases and J by 7 bases, with 14 bases between them. Per the germline V gene, CDR1 is SGHRS and CDR2 is YFSETQ. In DNA, the CDR3 is TGCGCCAGCAGCTTGGGTGCGGGTCCGGGTGAGCAGTACTTC. It is translated as CASSLGAGPGEQYF.

The V gene is TRBV5-5, the J gene TRBJ1-2, with 7 nucleotides matching TRBD1. This CDR3 contains 14 residues. The V segment lost 4 bases and the J segment 4 bases; nucleotides outside the gene matches: 7. The germline V gene has CDR1 SGHKS and CDR2 YYEKEE (reference sequence). Written as DNA, the CDR3 is TGTGCCAGCAGCCATGGACAGGACACCTATGGCTACACCTTC. Its translation: CASSHGQDTYGYTF.

The gene calls are TRBV5-1 and TRBJ2-3, with TRBD2 as a possible D gene (5 bases). The V gene's germline CDR1 is SGHRS and CDR2 YFSETQ. The CDR3 has 12 residues. Trimming left V 7 bases short and J 5 bases short, with 11 bases between. In DNA form, the CDR3 reads TGCGCCAGCCGCGGCGCGGGAGATACGCAGTATTTT. This sequence encodes CASRGAGDTQYF.

J is TRBJ2-5 and V is TRBV11-2; D is unclear. The V gene lost 5 bases and the J gene lost 3 bases, with 4 bases spanning the gap. CDR1 is SGHAT, CDR2 FQNNGV, per germline. This CDR3 has 11 residues. The CDR3 nucleotides are TGTGCCAGCAGCCCTAAAGAGACCCAGTACTTC. This encodes CASSPKETQYF.

V gene TRBV27 combines with J gene TRBJ1-1; TRBD1 might be the D (6 bases). CDR3 size: 15 residues. Between the trimmed V and J ends, which lost 2 bases and 0 bases, there was a span of 10 bases. Germline V lookup: CDR1 MNHEY, CDR2 SMNVEV (reference sequence). As DNA, the CDR3 is TGTGCCAGCAGTTTAAGCGGGGGGCTGAACACTGAAGCTTTCTTT. Its translation is CASSLSGGLNTEAFF.

The V and J genes are TRBV5-6 and TRBJ1-2, with 7 bases that match TRBD1. The germline gives CDR1 SGHDT, CDR2 YYEEEE. There are 16 residues in the CDR3. Unmatched junction bases numbered 13, after V lost 4 bases and J lost 4 bases. CDR3 nucleotide sequence: TGTGCCAGCAGCCCGGTGGCACAGGGGTCCTCCTATGGCTACACCTTC. This codes for CASSPVAQGSSYGYTF. The whole variable domain, filled in from reference TRBV5-6 and TRBJ1-2, reads DAGVTQSPTHLIKTRGQQVTLRCSPKSGHDTVSWYQQALGQGPQFIFQYYEEEERQRGNFPDRFSGHQFPNYSSELNVNALLLGDSALYLCASSPVAQGSSYGYTFGSGTRLTVV.

The V and J genes are TRBV13 and TRBJ1-1; D is unresolved. The germline gives CDR1 PRHDT, CDR2 FYEKMQ (reference sequence). Trimming pared 7 bases from V and 0 bases from J, leaving 15 bases between. There are 15 residues in the CDR3. CDR3 bases: TGTGCCAGCACCAGGCCGGCCTTAATGAACACTGAAGCTTTCTTT. Translating it yields CASTRPALMNTEAFF.